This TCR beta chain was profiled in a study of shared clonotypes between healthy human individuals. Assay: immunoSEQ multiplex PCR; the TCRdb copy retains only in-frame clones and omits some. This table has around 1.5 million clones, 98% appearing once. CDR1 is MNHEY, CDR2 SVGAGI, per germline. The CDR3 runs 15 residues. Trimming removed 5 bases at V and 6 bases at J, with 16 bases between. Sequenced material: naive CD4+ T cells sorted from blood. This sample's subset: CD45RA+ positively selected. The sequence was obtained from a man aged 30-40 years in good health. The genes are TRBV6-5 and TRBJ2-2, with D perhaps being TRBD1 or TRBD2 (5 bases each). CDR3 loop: CASSGTRPPPGELFF. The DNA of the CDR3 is TGTGCCAGCAGTGGGACGCGTCCCCCGCCCGGGGAGCTGTTTTTT.